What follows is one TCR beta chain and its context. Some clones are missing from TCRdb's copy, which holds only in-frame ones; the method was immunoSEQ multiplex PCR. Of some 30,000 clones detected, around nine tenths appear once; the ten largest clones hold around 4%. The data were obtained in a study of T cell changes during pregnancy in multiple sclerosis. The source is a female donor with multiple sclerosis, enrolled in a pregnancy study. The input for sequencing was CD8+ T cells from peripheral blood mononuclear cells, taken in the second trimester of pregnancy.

The CDR3 DNA reads as TGTGCCAGCAGCTCAGCCACTACAGGGGGGGTACCTGAAGCTTTCTTT. Residues: CASSSATTGGVPEAFF. The chain links TRBV11-2 to TRBJ1-1, with 8 bases lining up with TRBD1. Germline CDR1 and CDR2: SGHAT and FQNNGV. Losses at the gene ends were 4 bases for V and 6 bases for J; bases not matched to a gene: 13. The CDR3 length is 16 residues.